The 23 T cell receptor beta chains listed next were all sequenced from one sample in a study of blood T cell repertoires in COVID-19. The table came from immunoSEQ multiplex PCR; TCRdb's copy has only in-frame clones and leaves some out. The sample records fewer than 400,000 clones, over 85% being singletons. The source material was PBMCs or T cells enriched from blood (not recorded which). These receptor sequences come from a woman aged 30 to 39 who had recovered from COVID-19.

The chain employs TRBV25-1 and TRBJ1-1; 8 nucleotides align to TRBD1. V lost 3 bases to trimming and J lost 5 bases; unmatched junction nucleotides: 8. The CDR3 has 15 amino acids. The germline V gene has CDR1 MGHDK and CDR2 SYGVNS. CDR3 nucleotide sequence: TGTGCCAGCAGTGACTCTGGACAGGGTTTGACTGAAGCTTTCTTT. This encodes CASSDSGQGLTEAFF.

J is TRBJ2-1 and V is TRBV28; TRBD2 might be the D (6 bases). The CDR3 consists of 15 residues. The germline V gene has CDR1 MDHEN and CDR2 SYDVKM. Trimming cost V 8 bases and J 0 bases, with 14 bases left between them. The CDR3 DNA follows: TGTGCCAGCCGGCGGGACTTGACCTCCTACAATGAGCAGTTCTTC. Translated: CASRRDLTSYNEQFF. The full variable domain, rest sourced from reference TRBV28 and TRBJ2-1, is DVKVTQSSRYLVKRTGEKVFLECVQDMDHENMFWYRQDPGLGLRLIYFSYDVKMKEKGDIPEGYSVSREKKERFSLILESASTNQTSMYLCASRRDLTSYNEQFFGPGTRLTVL.

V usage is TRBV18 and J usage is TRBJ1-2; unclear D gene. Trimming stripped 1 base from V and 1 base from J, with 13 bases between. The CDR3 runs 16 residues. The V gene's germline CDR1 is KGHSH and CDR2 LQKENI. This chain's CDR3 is CASSPLPGENNYGYTF. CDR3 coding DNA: TGTGCCAGCTCACCACTACCGGGAGAGAATAACTATGGCTACACCTTC.

CDR3 sequence (DNA): TGCGCCAGCAGCCGCATATTGGGACAGGGGGCGGATGGCTACACCTTC. This sequence encodes CASSRILGQGADGYTF. This chain links TRBV4-1 with TRBJ1-2, with 12 positions matching TRBD1. The CDR3 consists of 16 residues. V was pared by 4 bases and J by 6 bases, with 9 bases of the junction left unmatched. Germline CDR1 and CDR2: MGHRA and YSYEKL.

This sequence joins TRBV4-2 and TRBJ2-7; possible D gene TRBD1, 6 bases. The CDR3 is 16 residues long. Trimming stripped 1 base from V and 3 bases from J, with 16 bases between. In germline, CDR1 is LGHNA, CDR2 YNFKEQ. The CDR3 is CASSQVTGRGVYEQYF. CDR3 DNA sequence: TGTGCCAGCAGCCAAGTAACTGGCAGGGGAGTCTACGAGCAGTACTTC.

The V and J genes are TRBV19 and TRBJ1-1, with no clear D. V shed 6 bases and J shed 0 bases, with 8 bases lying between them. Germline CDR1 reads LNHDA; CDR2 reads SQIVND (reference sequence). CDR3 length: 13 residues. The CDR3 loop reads CASRWGVNTEAFF. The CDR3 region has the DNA TGTGCCAGTAGATGGGGAGTGAACACTGAAGCTTTCTTT.

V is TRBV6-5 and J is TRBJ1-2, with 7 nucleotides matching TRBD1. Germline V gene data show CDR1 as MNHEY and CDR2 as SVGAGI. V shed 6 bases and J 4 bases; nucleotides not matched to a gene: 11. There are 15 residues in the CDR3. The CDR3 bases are TGTGCCAGCAGCCTCCAACAGGGGTTTAGCTATGGCTACACCTTC. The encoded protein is CASSLQQGFSYGYTF.

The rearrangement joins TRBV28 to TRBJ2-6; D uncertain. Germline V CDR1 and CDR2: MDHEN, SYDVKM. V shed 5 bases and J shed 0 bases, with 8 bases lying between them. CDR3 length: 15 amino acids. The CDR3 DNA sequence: TGTGCCAGCAGTCACAGCAACTCTGGGGCCAACGTCCTGACTTTC. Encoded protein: CASSHSNSGANVLTF.

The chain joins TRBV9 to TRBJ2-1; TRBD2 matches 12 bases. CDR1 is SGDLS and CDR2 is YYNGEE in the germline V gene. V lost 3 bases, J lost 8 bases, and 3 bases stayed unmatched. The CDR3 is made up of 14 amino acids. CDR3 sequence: CASSETSGSHEQFF. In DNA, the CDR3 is TGTGCCAGCAGCGAGACTAGCGGGAGTCATGAGCAGTTCTTC. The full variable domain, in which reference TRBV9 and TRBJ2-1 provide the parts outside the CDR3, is DSGVTQTPKHLITATGQRVTLRCSPRSGDLSVYWYQQSLDQGLQFLIQYYNGEERAKGNILERFSAQQFPDLHSELNLSSLELGDSALYFCASSETSGSHEQFFGPGTRLTVL.

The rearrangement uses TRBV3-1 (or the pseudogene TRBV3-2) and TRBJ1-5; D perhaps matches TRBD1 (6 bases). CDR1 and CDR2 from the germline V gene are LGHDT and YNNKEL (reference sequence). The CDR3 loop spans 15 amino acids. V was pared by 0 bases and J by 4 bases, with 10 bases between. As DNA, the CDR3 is TGTGCCAGCAGCCAAGATGGGGGGGCGAATCAGCCCCAGCATTTT. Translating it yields CASSQDGGANQPQHF.

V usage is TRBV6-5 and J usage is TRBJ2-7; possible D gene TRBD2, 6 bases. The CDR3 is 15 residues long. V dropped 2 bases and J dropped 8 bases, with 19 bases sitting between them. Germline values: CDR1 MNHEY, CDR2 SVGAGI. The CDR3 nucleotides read TGTGCCAGCAGTTACGCGGGACTCCAAGAGAAGAAGCAGTACTTC. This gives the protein CASSYAGLQEKKQYF.

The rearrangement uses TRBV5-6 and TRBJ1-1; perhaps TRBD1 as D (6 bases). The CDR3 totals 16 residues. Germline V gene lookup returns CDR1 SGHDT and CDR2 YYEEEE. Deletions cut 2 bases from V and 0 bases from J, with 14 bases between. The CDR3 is CASSFEQGGVNTEAFF. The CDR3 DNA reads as TGTGCCAGCAGCTTCGAACAGGGAGGGGTGAACACTGAAGCTTTCTTT.

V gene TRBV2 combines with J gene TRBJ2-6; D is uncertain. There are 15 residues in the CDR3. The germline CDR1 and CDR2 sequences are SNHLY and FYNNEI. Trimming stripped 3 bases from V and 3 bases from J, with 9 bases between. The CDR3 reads CASSDGLYGANVLTF. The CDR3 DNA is TGTGCCAGCAGTGATGGTCTCTATGGGGCCAACGTCCTGACTTTC.

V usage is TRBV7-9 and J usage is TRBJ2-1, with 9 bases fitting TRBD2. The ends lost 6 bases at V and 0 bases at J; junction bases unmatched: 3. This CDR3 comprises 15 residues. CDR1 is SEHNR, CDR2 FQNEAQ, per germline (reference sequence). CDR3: CASRISGSSYNEQFF. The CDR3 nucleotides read TGTGCCAGCAGGATTAGCGGGAGCTCCTACAATGAGCAGTTCTTC.

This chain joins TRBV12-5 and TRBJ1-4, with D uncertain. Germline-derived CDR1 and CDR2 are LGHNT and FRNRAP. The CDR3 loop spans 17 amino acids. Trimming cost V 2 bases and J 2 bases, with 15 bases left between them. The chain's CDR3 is CASGLFAGFGTNEKLFF. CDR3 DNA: TGTGCTAGTGGTTTGTTCGCGGGGTTTGGGACTAATGAAAAACTGTTTTTT.

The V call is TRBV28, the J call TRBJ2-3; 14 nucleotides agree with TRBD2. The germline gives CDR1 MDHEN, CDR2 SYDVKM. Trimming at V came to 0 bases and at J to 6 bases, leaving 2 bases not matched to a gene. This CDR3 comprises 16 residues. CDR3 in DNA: TGTGCCAGCAGTTTATGGACTAGCGGGGGGGCGGATACGCAGTATTTT. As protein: CASSLWTSGGADTQYF.

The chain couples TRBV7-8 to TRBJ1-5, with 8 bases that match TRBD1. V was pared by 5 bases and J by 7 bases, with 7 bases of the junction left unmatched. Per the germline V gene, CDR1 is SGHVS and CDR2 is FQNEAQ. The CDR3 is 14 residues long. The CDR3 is CASSEQGGGQPQHF. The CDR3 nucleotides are TGTGCCAGCAGCGAACAGGGGGGAGGGCAGCCCCAGCATTTT. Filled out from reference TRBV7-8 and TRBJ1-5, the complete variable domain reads GAGVSQSPRYKVAKRGQDVALRCDPISGHVSLFWYQQALGQGPEFLTYFQNEAQLDKSGLPSDRFFAERPEGSVSTLKIQRTQQEDSAVYLCASSEQGGGQPQHFGDGTRLSIL.

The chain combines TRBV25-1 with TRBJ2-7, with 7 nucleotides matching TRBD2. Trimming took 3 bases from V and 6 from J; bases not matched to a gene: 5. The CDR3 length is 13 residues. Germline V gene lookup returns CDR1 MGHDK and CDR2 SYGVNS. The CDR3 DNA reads TGTGCCAGCAGTGAGCGGGAGATTTCCGAGCAGTACTTC. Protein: CASSEREISEQYF.

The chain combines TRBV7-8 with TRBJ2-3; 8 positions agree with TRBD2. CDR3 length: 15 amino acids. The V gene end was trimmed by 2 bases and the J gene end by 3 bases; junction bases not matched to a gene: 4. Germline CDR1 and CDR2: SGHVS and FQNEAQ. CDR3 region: CASSLSGGKTDTQYF. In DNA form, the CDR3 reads TGTGCCAGCAGCTTATCGGGAGGGAAGACAGATACGCAGTATTTT.

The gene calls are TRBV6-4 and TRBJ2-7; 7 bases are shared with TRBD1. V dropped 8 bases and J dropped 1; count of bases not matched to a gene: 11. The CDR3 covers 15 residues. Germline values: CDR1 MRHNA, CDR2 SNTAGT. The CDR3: CASPTGAGKSYEQYF. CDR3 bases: TGTGCCAGCCCTACAGGGGCCGGCAAATCCTACGAGCAGTACTTC.

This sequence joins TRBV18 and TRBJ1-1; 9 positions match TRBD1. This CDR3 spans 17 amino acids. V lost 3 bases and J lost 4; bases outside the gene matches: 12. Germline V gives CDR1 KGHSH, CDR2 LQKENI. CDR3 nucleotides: TGTGCCAGCTCACCTAGACGTGGGACAGGGTCCCGCACTGAAGCTTTCTTT. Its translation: CASSPRRGTGSRTEAFF.

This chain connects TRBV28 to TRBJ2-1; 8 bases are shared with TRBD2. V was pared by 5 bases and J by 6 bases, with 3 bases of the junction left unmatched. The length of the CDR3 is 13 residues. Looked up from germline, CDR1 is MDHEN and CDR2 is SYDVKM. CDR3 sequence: CASSAGRGNEQFF. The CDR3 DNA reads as TGTGCCAGCAGTGCCGGGAGGGGCAATGAGCAGTTCTTC.

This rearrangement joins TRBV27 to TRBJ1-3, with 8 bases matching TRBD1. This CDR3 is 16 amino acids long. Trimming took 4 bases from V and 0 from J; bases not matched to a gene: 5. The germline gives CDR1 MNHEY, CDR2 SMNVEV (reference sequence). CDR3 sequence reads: CASSSTGAFSGNTIYF. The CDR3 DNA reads TGTGCCAGCAGTTCGACAGGGGCCTTCTCTGGAAACACCATATATTTT.